Described below is a single T cell receptor beta chain sequence and its context. V was clipped by 3 bases and J by 6 bases, with 15 bases between them. There are 16 residues in the CDR3. The germline V gene has CDR1 LNHNV and CDR2 YYDKDF (reference sequence). RNA extraction and reverse transcription yielded cDNA as sequencing template. Sequenced by immunoSEQ multiplex PCR; TCRdb stores in-frame clones only, minus some. Of approximately 180,000 clones listed, under 80% are singletons. This record comes from a study of CD8+ T cells in alopecia areata. The treatment is: oral pan-JAK inhibitor, 5-10 mg twice daily.

The sample consisted of CD4+ T cells sorted from blood, taken at week 49, from a patient treated with tofacitinib. This chain uses TRBV15 with TRBJ1-6, with D possibly TRBD1 on 5 matching bases. The source is a human donor with alopecia areata. CDR3 bases: TGTGCCACCAGCAGGACGGTCGGGAGGGGTAATTCACCCCTCCACTTT. Its translation is CATSRTVGRGNSPLHF.